The clone carrying this T cell receptor beta chain was recorded a few times. Generated by immunoSEQ multiplex PCR, the TCRdb table keeps only in-frame clones and is missing some. The profile covers roughly 250,000 clones, with 75% to 95% appearing a single time and 1.5% to 2% taken by the ten largest. The data were taken from a study of blood T cell repertoires in COVID-19. In the study overall: Acute and convalescent COVID-19 samples came from the United States, Italy and Spain.

V was cut by 3 bases and J by 10 bases, with 12 bases left in between. The CDR3 length is 13 residues. Per the germline V gene, CDR1 is KGHDR and CDR2 is SFDVKD. The receptor's source is a woman between 18 and 29 years old who had recovered from COVID-19. Sequenced sample: PBMCs or T cells enriched from blood (not recorded which). The V call is TRBV24-1, the J call TRBJ2-1; weak D call: TRBD2 (5 bases). The CDR3 DNA reads as TGTGCCACCAGTGATAGTTCGGGATGGGAGCAGTTCTTC. Residues: CATSDSSGWEQFF.